The source of this TCR beta chain is a study of T cell responses to AZD1222 COVID-19 vaccine. Generated by immunoSEQ multiplex PCR, the TCRdb table keeps only in-frame clones and is missing some. The table includes under 200,000 clones, roughly 88% detected once. Germline V gives CDR1 ENHRY, CDR2 SYGVKD. Trimming cost V 2 bases and J 7 bases, with 11 bases left between them. There are 14 residues in the CDR3. This specimen was peripheral blood, taken 28 days after the second AZD1222 dose. V and J are TRBV10-3 and TRBJ1-4; D may be TRBD1 (6 bases). The receptor comes from an adult who received the AZD1222 COVID-19 vaccine. CDR3 region: CAISERGASEKLFF. The CDR3 nucleotides are TGTGCCATCAGTGAGCGGGGGGCAAGTGAAAAACTGTTTTTT.